These T cell receptor beta chains were read from a single sample in a study of cytomegalovirus exposure and HLA in healthy donors. Libraries were prepared by immunoSEQ multiplex PCR; TCRdb keeps only in-frame clonotypes and omits some of them. The data contain 85,000 to 130,000 clones, about three quarters of them singletons. Sequenced input: PBMCs. The receptors originated from a boy between 10 and 17 years old in good health and CMV-seronegative. Each CDR3 is given with its conserved first and last residue. A D gene is named only where the DNA matches it firmly. Not all rows give a size; the values are once, few, many and, for expanded clones, a class.

CDR3,DNA,J,size,D,V
CASRWTSGGRETQYF,TGTGCCAGCAGATGGACTAGCGGGGGGAGGGAGACCCAGTACTTC,TRBJ2-5,.,TRBD2,TRBV5-5
CASSSGGQGFYNGYTF,TGTGCCAGCAGCTCCGGGGGACAGGGATTTTATAATGGCTACACCTTC,TRBJ1-2,.,TRBD1,TRBV7-9
CASSWSTGSDGYTF,TGCGCCAGCAGCTGGTCTACAGGGTCTGATGGCTACACCTTC,TRBJ1-2,.,.,TRBV5-1
CASSEAAGRVIYF,TGTGCCAGCAGTGAAGCGGCGGGGAGAGTCATATATTTT,TRBJ1-3,.,.,TRBV2
CAISRDKDSSGNTIYF,TGTGCCATCAGCCGGGACAAAGACAGCTCTGGAAACACCATATATTTT,TRBJ1-3,.,.,TRBV10-3
CASIGGNTEAFF,TGTGCCAGCATCGGGGGGAACACTGAAGCTTTCTTT,TRBJ1-1,.,.,TRBV6-5
CASSFGFASYEQYF,TGTGCCAGCAGTTTCGGGTTCGCCTCCTACGAGCAGTACTTC,TRBJ2-7,.,.,TRBV27
CASSQDLELAGYNEQFF,TGCGCCAGCAGCCAAGATCTTGAACTAGCGGGCTACAATGAGCAGTTCTTC,TRBJ2-1,.,TRBD2,TRBV4-1
CAWRTGERRSYEQYF,TGTGCCTGGAGGACGGGAGAGCGGCGCTCCTACGAGCAGTACTTC,TRBJ2-7,few,.,TRBV30
CSERGTTGTSTIGDEQFF,TGCAGCGAAAGGGGAACAACCGGGACTTCCACCATCGGGGATGAGCAGTTCTTC,TRBJ2-1,.,.,TRBV29-1
CASSFGLAGGENTGELFF,TGTGCCAGCAGCTTTGGCCTAGCGGGGGGAGAGAACACCGGGGAGCTGTTTTTT,TRBJ2-2,.,TRBD2,TRBV5-6
CAISGLAGSPRYNEQFF,TGTGCCATCAGTGGACTAGCGGGGTCCCCTAGGTACAATGAGCAGTTCTTC,TRBJ2-1,.,TRBD2,TRBV10-3
CASSYGTGGQPQHF,TGTGCCAGTAGTTATGGGACAGGGGGTCAGCCCCAGCATTTT,TRBJ1-5,.,TRBD1,TRBV19
CSVADFSYNEQFF,TGCAGCGTTGCTGACTTCAGCTACAATGAGCAGTTCTTC,TRBJ2-1,.,.,TRBV29-1